Below are 29 T cell receptor beta chains sequenced from a single sample in a study of chemoradiotherapy in HPV16-positive cancers. Here immunoSEQ multiplex PCR was the method, and the copy in TCRdb shows in-frame clones only, minus some. The table includes approximately 58,000 clones, around 90% detected once. The sample here was blood, taken from a patient who underwent chemoradiotherapy. The receptors stem from a human donor with HPV-associated anogenital cancer.

This clone occurred once. The chain employs TRBV30 and TRBJ1-4; D may be TRBD1 (5 bases). The CDR3 covers 16 residues. Germline CDR1 reads GTSNPN; CDR2 reads SVGIG (reference sequence). Trimming shortened V by 0 bases and J by 7 bases, and 18 bases separated the two germline ends. For the CDR3, the DNA is TGTGCCTGGAGTGTGGGCCTACAGGCGGTCTCTGAAAAACTGTTTTTT. Residues: CAWSVGLQAVSEKLFF.

This sequence joins TRBV7-2 and TRBJ2-2, with TRBD2 matching 14 bases. CDR1 SGHTA and CDR2 FQGNSA come from the germline V gene. The CDR3 length is 15 residues. V lost 3 bases and J lost 7; bases outside the gene matches: 1. The CDR3: CASSLGLAGVGELFF. The CDR3 DNA reads TGTGCCAGCAGCTTGGGACTAGCGGGAGTCGGGGAGCTGTTTTTT. Supplemented by reference TRBV7-2 and TRBJ2-2, the full variable domain reads GAGVSQSPSNKVTEKGKDVELRCDPISGHTALYWYRQSLGQGLEFLIYFQGNSAPDKSGLPSDRFSAERTGGSVSTLTIQRTQQEDSAVYLCASSLGLAGVGELFFGEGSRLTVL.

The chain has TRBV2 and TRBJ1-2; D is unclear. This CDR3 is 13 amino acids long. Germline-derived CDR1 and CDR2 are SNHLY and FYNNEI. V gave up 0 bases and J gave up 8 bases, with 10 bases separating them. The CDR3 is CASSEASVGGYTF. CDR3 nucleotides: TGTGCCAGCAGTGAAGCATCCGTTGGGGGCTACACCTTC.

The chain combines TRBV7-9 with TRBJ2-7, with TRBD1 matching 7 bases. Unmatched junction bases numbered 4, after V lost 3 bases and J lost 2 bases. This CDR3 contains 14 residues. Germline lookup yields CDR1 SEHNR and CDR2 FQNEAQ (reference sequence). For the CDR3, the DNA is TGTGCCAGCAGCTTTGCAGGGGGTCCCTACGAGCAGTACTTC. Translation gives CASSFAGGPYEQYF. The full variable domain, its missing parts supplied by reference TRBV7-9 and TRBJ2-7, is DTGVSQNPRHKITKRGQNVTFRCDPISEHNRLYWYRQTLGQGPEFLTYFQNEAQLEKSRLLSDRFSAERPKGSFSTLEIQRTEQGDSAMYLCASSFAGGPYEQYFGPGTRLTVT.

The gene calls are TRBV11-3 and TRBJ2-3; 11 bases are shared with TRBD2. The V and J ends lost 0 bases and 5 bases, in that order; junction bases with no gene match: 4. Germline V lookup: CDR1 SGHNT, CDR2 YENEEA. The CDR3 sequence is 16 residues long. In nucleotides, the CDR3 is TGTGCCAGCAGCTTAGAGTCGCTAGCGGGAGGAGATACGCAGTATTTT. Residues: CASSLESLAGGDTQYF.

This chain connects TRBV7-8 to TRBJ2-7; TRBD2 is a possible D gene (6 bases). The CDR3 totals 15 residues. Per the germline V gene, CDR1 is SGHVS and CDR2 is FQNEAQ. V lost 1 base to trimming and J lost 3 bases, with 13 bases between them. This CDR3 reads CASSLGLTGDYEQYF. As DNA, the CDR3 is TGTGCCAGCAGCTTAGGACTGACGGGAGACTACGAGCAGTACTTC.

The chain links TRBV10-3 to TRBJ2-7; 13 nucleotides match TRBD2. The V gene's germline CDR1 is ENHRY and CDR2 SYGVKD. V trimming: 7 bases; J trimming: 5 bases; junction bases outside the gene matches: 11. The CDR3 consists of 16 residues. This CDR3 reads CAITTSGGAALNEQYF. The DNA of the CDR3 is TGTGCCATCACTACTAGCGGGGGGGCAGCTCTCAACGAGCAGTACTTC.

To note about this clone: Within the sample, other DNA sequences also encode this same CDR3. This sequence joins TRBV11-2 and TRBJ2-1; no clear D. This CDR3 contains 13 residues. V lost 4 bases to trimming and J lost 3 bases, with 7 bases between them. Germline V CDR1 and CDR2: SGHAT, FQNNGV. For the CDR3, the DNA is TGTGCCAGCAGCTCCGAGGTCTACAATGAGCAGTTCTTC. Translating it yields CASSSEVYNEQFF.

The table lists this clone with a few counts. The chain employs TRBV7-2 and TRBJ2-3; D gene ambiguous. V gave up 5 bases and J gave up 6 bases, with 12 bases separating them. The CDR3 loop spans 13 amino acids. The germline V gene has CDR1 SGHTA and CDR2 FQGNSA. CDR3 sequence reads: CASSPFAVDTQYF. The CDR3 nucleotides read TGTGCCAGCAGCCCTTTTGCCGTGGATACGCAGTATTTT.

V gene TRBV6-6 combines with J gene TRBJ2-2; tentatively, D is TRBD2 (5 bases). The germline V and J ends were trimmed by 6 bases and 3 bases, with 14 bases remaining between them. There are 15 residues in the CDR3. Germline V gene data show CDR1 as MNHNY and CDR2 as SVGAGI (reference sequence). The CDR3 is CASRSGGLHTGELFF. As DNA, the CDR3 is TGTGCCAGCAGGTCCGGAGGCCTACACACCGGGGAGCTGTTTTTT.

V is TRBV5-4 and J is TRBJ2-5; a weak D match, TRBD2 (6 bases). The CDR3 is 16 amino acids. V gave up 0 bases and J gave up 3 bases, with 15 bases separating them. Germline V lookup: CDR1 SGHNT, CDR2 YYREEE (reference sequence). CDR3 sequence: CASSLERGWGEETQYF. CDR3 nucleotide sequence: TGTGCCAGCAGCTTGGAAAGGGGTTGGGGGGAAGAGACCCAGTACTTC.

The V call is TRBV7-2, the J call TRBJ1-1; D call uncertain. Germline assignment: CDR1 SGHTA and CDR2 FQGNSA. Trimming removed 0 bases at V and 0 bases at J, with 17 bases between. The CDR3 consists of 18 residues. CDR3 region: CASSLAIRLGDMNTEAFF. The CDR3 coding sequence is TGTGCCAGCAGCTTAGCGATAAGACTCGGTGATATGAACACTGAAGCTTTCTTT.

This clone appeared once. V is TRBV7-9 and J is TRBJ2-5; 10 bases map to TRBD2. The CDR3 covers 15 residues. The trim removed 3 bases at V and 5 bases at J, leaving 6 bases unmatched. The germline gives CDR1 SEHNR, CDR2 FQNEAQ (reference sequence). CDR3 in amino acids: CASSFQAGGEETQYF. CDR3 nucleotide sequence: TGTGCCAGCAGCTTCCAAGCGGGAGGGGAGGAGACCCAGTACTTC.

The CDR3 bases are TGTGCCAGCAGTTACTCCACGGACAGAGATTCACCCCTCCACTTT. It yields the protein CASSYSTDRDSPLHF. This sequence joins TRBV6-5 and TRBJ1-6; D may be TRBD1 (6 bases). The germline gives CDR1 MNHEY, CDR2 SVGAGI. V lost 0 bases and J 8 bases, leaving 11 bases between the germline ends. There are 15 residues in the CDR3.

The rearrangement joins TRBV6-1 to TRBJ2-3; 12 nucleotides agree with TRBD2. This CDR3 comprises 19 residues. Germline V CDR1 and CDR2: MNHNS, SASEGT. V was clipped by 1 base and J by 0 bases; unmatched bases: 8. The DNA for the CDR3 is TGTGCCAGCAGTGAAGGGGTACTAGCGGGGGGACGCAGCACAGATACGCAGTATTTT. Translation: CASSEGVLAGGRSTDTQYF.

The gene calls are TRBV11-3 and TRBJ1-1, with D hard to call. From germline, CDR1 is SGHNT and CDR2 YENEEA. V was clipped by 5 bases and J by 5 bases, with 12 bases between them. The CDR3 sequence is 13 residues long. DNA of the CDR3: TGTGCCAGCAGCCAAGGTTGGGGTACTGAAGCTTTCTTT. Amino acid sequence: CASSQGWGTEAFF.

CDR3 residues: CASSQRDRGRDGYTF. The DNA of the CDR3 is TGTGCCAGCAGTCAACGGGACAGGGGGCGGGATGGCTACACCTTC. The chain employs TRBV6-5 and TRBJ1-2, with 12 bases matching TRBD1. The J segment lost 6 bases and the V segment lost 5 bases, leaving 7 bases of the junction unmatched. The length of the CDR3 is 15 residues. Germline CDR1 is MNHEY and CDR2 is SVGAGI.

V usage is TRBV6-5 and J usage is TRBJ2-3, with 9 bases fitting TRBD2. Per the germline V gene, CDR1 is MNHEY and CDR2 is SVGAGI. This CDR3 comprises 15 residues. The ends lost 6 bases at V and 3 bases at J; junction bases unmatched: 7. This CDR3 is CASSRGLAITDTQYF. The CDR3 DNA follows: TGTGCCAGCAGCCGAGGACTAGCGATAACAGATACGCAGTATTTT.

The V gene is TRBV11-3, the J gene TRBJ2-1; TRBD1 might be the D (6 bases). Trimming took 5 bases from V and 9 from J, leaving 20 bases between them. CDR3 length: 15 residues. CDR1 is SGHNT and CDR2 is YENEEA in the germline V gene. The CDR3 DNA is TGTGCCAGCAGCACCACCGGACAGATTAATAGTGAGCAGTTCTTC. It encodes CASSTTGQINSEQFF.

Remarks on this clone: Sequence at one end of the junction differs from germline and may be a read error. The chain uses TRBV5-6 and TRBJ1-1, with D perhaps matching TRBD1 (5 bases). This CDR3 contains 15 residues. CDR1 SGHDT and CDR2 YYEEEE come from the germline V gene. CDR3 nucleotides: TGTGCCAGCAGCTTGGAATGGAGACCGGACACTGGAGCTTTCTTT. The encoded protein is CASSLEWRPDTGAFF.

The CDR3 protein is CASSRWGSYTEAFF. The DNA of the CDR3 is TGTGCCAGCAGCCGCTGGGGCAGTTACACTGAAGCTTTCTTT. V and J are TRBV28 and TRBJ1-1, with TRBD1 as a possible D gene (5 bases). The CDR3 sequence is 14 residues long. Per the germline V gene, CDR1 is MDHEN and CDR2 is SYDVKM. Trimming removed 6 bases at V and 3 bases at J, with 14 bases between. The variable domain in full, with the rest retrieved from reference TRBV28 and TRBJ1-1, is DVKVTQSSRYLVKRTGEKVFLECVQDMDHENMFWYRQDPGLGLRLIYFSYDVKMKEKGDIPEGYSVSREKKERFSLILESASTNQTSMYLCASSRWGSYTEAFFGQGTRLTVV.

The chain combines TRBV5-6 with TRBJ2-3; 12 bases line up with TRBD2. This CDR3 has 17 amino acids. Germline CDR1 and CDR2: SGHDT and YYEEEE. Germline trimming cut 4 bases from V and 1 base from J; bases unmatched to any gene: 7. The CDR3 bases are TGTGCCAGCAGCATTAGGACTAGCGGGATGGGCACAGATACGCAGTATTTT. Amino acid sequence: CASSIRTSGMGTDTQYF.

DNA for the CDR3: TGTGCCAGCAGCGTGGGCTTAGGTACCTCCTACGAGCAGTACTTC. This translates into CASSVGLGTSYEQYF. The gene calls are TRBV9 and TRBJ2-7; D is unclear. CDR1 and CDR2 from the germline V gene are SGDLS and YYNGEE. Trimming took 2 bases from V and 0 from J, leaving 12 bases between them. The length of the CDR3 is 15 residues.

Here the CDR3 DNA reads TGTGCCAGCAGCGTAGTTGGGGGTGTAGGGACCGGGGAGCTGTTTTTT. As protein: CASSVVGGVGTGELFF. The chain combines TRBV9 with TRBJ2-2; tentatively, D is TRBD1 or TRBD2 (5 bases each). Germline CDR1 SGDLS, CDR2 YYNGEE. V dropped 0 bases and J dropped 5 bases, with 14 bases sitting between them. The CDR3 has 16 residues.

The rearrangement joins TRBV5-4 to TRBJ1-1; D not resolved. Trimming took 4 bases from V and 0 from J, leaving 16 bases between them. The CDR3 has 16 residues. CDR1 is SGHNT, CDR2 YYREEE, per germline (reference sequence). Here the CDR3 reads CASSPGQLAMNTEAFF. Written as DNA, the CDR3 is TGTGCCAGCAGCCCGGGCCAGTTGGCGATGAACACTGAAGCTTTCTTT.

CDR3 nucleotide sequence: TGTGCCTGGAGCCAACGGAGGTTAGCGGGGAGGGATACGCAGTATTTT. This sequence encodes CAWSQRRLAGRDTQYF. The chain carries TRBV30 and TRBJ2-3; 8 bases align to TRBD2. With V trimmed by 3 bases and J by 6 bases, 14 bases remained unmatched. CDR1 is GTSNPN and CDR2 is SVGIG in the germline V gene (reference sequence). This CDR3 region has 16 residues.

V gene TRBV19 combines with J gene TRBJ1-1; D is ambiguous. Trimming removed 1 base at V and 8 bases at J, with 17 bases between. The germline gives CDR1 LNHDA, CDR2 SQIVND (reference sequence). CDR3 length equals 15 residues. The CDR3 coding sequence is TGTGCCAGTAGTATAGCTTTTCCGGGGAGCGCAGAAGCTTTCTTT. Protein product: CASSIAFPGSAEAFF.

The CDR3 nucleotides are TGTGCCAGCAGTTCTGGCGGGACAGGGGTCGATGGCTACACCTTC. This encodes CASSSGGTGVDGYTF. The V gene is TRBV6-5, the J gene TRBJ1-2, with TRBD1 matching over 10 bases. CDR1 MNHEY and CDR2 SVGAGI come from the germline V gene. With V trimmed by 4 bases and J by 6 bases, 8 bases remained unmatched. The CDR3 is made up of 15 amino acids.

The rearrangement links TRBV5-1 to TRBJ2-7; TRBD2 matches 11 bases. The germline gives CDR1 SGHRS, CDR2 YFSETQ. The CDR3 has 14 amino acids. The V gene end was trimmed by 4 bases and the J gene end by 3 bases; junction bases not matched to a gene: 3. This chain's CDR3 is CASSPGTSGYEQYF. The CDR3 DNA is TGCGCCAGCAGCCCCGGGACTAGCGGCTACGAGCAGTACTTC.